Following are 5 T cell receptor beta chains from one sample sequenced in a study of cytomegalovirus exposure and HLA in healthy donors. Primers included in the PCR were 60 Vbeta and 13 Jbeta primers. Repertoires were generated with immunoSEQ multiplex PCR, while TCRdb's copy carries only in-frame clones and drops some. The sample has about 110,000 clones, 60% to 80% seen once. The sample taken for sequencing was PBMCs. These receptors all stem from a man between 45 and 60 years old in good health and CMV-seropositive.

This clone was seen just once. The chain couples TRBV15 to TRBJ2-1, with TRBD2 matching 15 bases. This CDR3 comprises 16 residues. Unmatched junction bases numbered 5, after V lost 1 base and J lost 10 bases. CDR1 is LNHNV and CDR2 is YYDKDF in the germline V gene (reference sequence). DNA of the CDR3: TGTGCCACCAGCAGAGGGGGACTAGCGGGGGGAAGAGAGCAGTTCTTC. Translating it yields CATSRGGLAGGREQFF.

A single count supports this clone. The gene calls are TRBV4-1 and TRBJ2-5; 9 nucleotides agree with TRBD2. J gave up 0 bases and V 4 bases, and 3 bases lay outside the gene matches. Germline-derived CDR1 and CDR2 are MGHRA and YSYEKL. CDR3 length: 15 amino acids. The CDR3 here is CASSRLAVYQETQYF. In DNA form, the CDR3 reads TGCGCCAGCAGCCGACTAGCGGTGTACCAAGAGACCCAGTACTTC.

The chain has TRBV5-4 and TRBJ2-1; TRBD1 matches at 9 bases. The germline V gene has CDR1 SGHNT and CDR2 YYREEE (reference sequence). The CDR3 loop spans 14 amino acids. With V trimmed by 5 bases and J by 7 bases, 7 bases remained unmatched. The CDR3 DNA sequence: TGTGCCAGCAGTACAGGGGGCGAGGAGAATGAGCAGTTCTTC. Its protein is CASSTGGEENEQFF. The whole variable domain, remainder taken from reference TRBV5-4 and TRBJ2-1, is ETGVTQSPTHLIKTRGQQVTLRCSSQSGHNTVSWYQQALGQGPQFIFQYYREEENGRGNFPPRFSGLQFPNYSSELNVNALELDDSALYLCASSTGGEENEQFFGPGTRLTVL.

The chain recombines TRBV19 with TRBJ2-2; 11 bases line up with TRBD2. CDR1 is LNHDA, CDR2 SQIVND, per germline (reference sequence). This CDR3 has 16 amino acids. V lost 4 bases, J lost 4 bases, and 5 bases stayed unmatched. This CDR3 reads CASSTLAGGGTGELFF. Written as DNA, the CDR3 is TGTGCCAGTAGTACCTTAGCGGGGGGGGGCACCGGGGAGCTGTTTTTT. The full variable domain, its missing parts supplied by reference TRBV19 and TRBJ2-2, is DGGITQSPKYLFRKEGQNVTLSCEQNLNHDAMYWYRQDPGQGLRLIYYSQIVNDFQKGDIAEGYSVSREKKESFPLTVTSAQKNPTAFYLCASSTLAGGGTGELFFGEGSRLTVL.

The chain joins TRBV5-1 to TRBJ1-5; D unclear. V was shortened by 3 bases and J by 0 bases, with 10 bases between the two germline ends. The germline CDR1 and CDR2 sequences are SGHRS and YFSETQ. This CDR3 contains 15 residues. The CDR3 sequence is CASSSGTDSNQPQHF. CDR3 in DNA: TGCGCCAGCAGCTCTGGCACAGATAGCAATCAGCCCCAGCATTTT.